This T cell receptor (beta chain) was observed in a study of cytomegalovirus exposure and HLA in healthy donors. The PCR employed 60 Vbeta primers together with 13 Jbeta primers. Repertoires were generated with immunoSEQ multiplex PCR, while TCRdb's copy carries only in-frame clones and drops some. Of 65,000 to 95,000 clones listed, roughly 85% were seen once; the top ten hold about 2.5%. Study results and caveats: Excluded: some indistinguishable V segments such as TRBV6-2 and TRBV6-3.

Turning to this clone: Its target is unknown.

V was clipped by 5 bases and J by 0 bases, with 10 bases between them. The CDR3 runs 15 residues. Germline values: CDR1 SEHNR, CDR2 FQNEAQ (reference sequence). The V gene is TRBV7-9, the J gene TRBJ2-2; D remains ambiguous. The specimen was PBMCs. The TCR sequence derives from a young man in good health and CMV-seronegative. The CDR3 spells CASSPVASNTGELFF. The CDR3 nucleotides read TGTGCCAGCAGCCCAGTCGCCTCGAACACCGGGGAGCTGTTTTTT.